This entry lists 27 T cell receptor beta chains sequenced from one sample in a study of shared clonotypes between healthy human individuals. TCRdb's copy holds only in-frame clones and misses some; the assay was immunoSEQ multiplex PCR. The sample carries around 510,000 clones, approximately 94% recorded once. The source material was naive CD4+ T cells sorted from blood. Subset noted: CD45RA+ positively selected. The receptor source for this set is a woman in her thirties in good health.

The chain uses TRBV2 and TRBJ1-6; no clear D. CDR1 SNHLY and CDR2 FYNNEI come from the germline V gene. The CDR3 is 12 residues long. V shed 3 bases and J shed 6 bases, with 3 bases lying between them. The CDR3 DNA reads as TGTGCCAGCAGTGAGGGTAATTCACCCCTCCACTTT. This encodes CASSEGNSPLHF.

The chain is built from TRBV18 and TRBJ2-2; D is ambiguous. V dropped 3 bases and J dropped 0 bases, with 11 bases sitting between them. This CDR3 is built from 16 residues. Germline V gives CDR1 KGHSH, CDR2 LQKENI. In DNA, the CDR3 is TGTGCCAGCTCACCGCTGCTATTCGCGAACACCGGGGAGCTGTTTTTT. This translates into CASSPLLFANTGELFF.

The rearrangement joins TRBV11-3 to TRBJ2-7; D is possibly TRBD2 (5 bases). The V end lost 5 bases, the J end lost 2 bases, and 13 bases lay between the germline ends. The CDR3 length is 14 residues. Germline CDR1 and CDR2: SGHNT and YENEEA. DNA for the CDR3: TGTGCCAGCAGCGTGCCGGGGTCTACCTACGAGCAGTACTTC. This sequence encodes CASSVPGSTYEQYF.

The chain employs TRBV5-1 and TRBJ1-4; possibly TRBD1 for D (6 bases). V lost 3 bases and J 8 bases, leaving 11 bases between the germline ends. CDR3 length equals 13 residues. CDR1 and CDR2 from the germline V gene are SGHRS and YFSETQ. CDR3 sequence: CASSWDIREKLFF. CDR3 nucleotides: TGCGCCAGCAGCTGGGACATAAGGGAAAAACTGTTTTTT.

The genes are TRBV6-5 and TRBJ1-5, with 10 nucleotides matching TRBD1. Germline V gene data show CDR1 as MNHEY and CDR2 as SVGAGI. The V segment lost 5 bases and the J segment 1 base; nucleotides outside the gene matches: 2. CDR3 length equals 15 residues. The DNA of the CDR3 is TGTGCCAGCAGTCGGACAGGGGGGAGCAATCAGCCCCAGCATTTT. Translated: CASSRTGGSNQPQHF.

This chain connects TRBV28 to TRBJ2-6, with D tentatively TRBD1 or TRBD2 (5 bases each). V was trimmed by 3 bases and J by 0 bases, leaving 15 bases between them. The CDR3 consists of 18 residues. The germline CDR1 and CDR2 sequences are MDHEN and SYDVKM. The CDR3 DNA is TGTGCCAGCAGTTTTTGGGGACCGAACCTCTCTGGGGCCAACGTCCTGACTTTC. Translating gives CASSFWGPNLSGANVLTF. Full variable domain (remainder filled in from reference TRBV28 and TRBJ2-6): DVKVTQSSRYLVKRTGEKVFLECVQDMDHENMFWYRQDPGLGLRLIYFSYDVKMKEKGDIPEGYSVSREKKERFSLILESASTNQTSMYLCASSFWGPNLSGANVLTFGAGSRLTVL.

CDR3 sequence: CSVGQLDNEQFF. DNA of the CDR3: TGCAGCGTTGGCCAGCTAGACAATGAGCAGTTCTTC. This sequence joins TRBV29-1 and TRBJ2-1; no clear D gene. Germline V gene data show CDR1 as SQVTM and CDR2 as ANQGSEA. Trimming left V 4 bases short and J 5 bases short, with 9 bases between. CDR3 size: 12 residues.

This clone was seen once. The chain links TRBV7-2 to TRBJ2-3; D ambiguous. The CDR3 is 13 residues long. Per the germline V gene, CDR1 is SGHTA and CDR2 is FQGNSA. The germline V and J ends were trimmed by 5 bases and 2 bases, with 8 bases remaining between them. In DNA form, the CDR3 reads TGTGCCAGCAGCGGGCGGTACACAGATACGCAGTATTTT. It encodes CASSGRYTDTQYF. Supplemented by reference TRBV7-2 and TRBJ2-3, the full variable domain reads GAGVSQSPSNKVTEKGKDVELRCDPISGHTALYWYRQSLGQGLEFLIYFQGNSAPDKSGLPSDRFSAERTGGSVSTLTIQRTQQEDSAVYLCASSGRYTDTQYFGPGTRLTVL.

In its sample, this clone was seen once. The chain has TRBV5-1 and TRBJ1-1, with 9 bases lining up with TRBD1. Germline V gene sequence: CDR1 SGHRS, CDR2 YFSETQ. The CDR3 covers 14 residues. V lost 4 bases to trimming and J lost 1 base; unmatched junction nucleotides: 2. The CDR3 DNA reads TGCGCCAGCAGCAGGGGACAGGGGAACACTGAAGCTTTCTTT. Amino acid sequence: CASSRGQGNTEAFF.

The chain is built from TRBV5-4 and TRBJ2-2; D remains ambiguous. The CDR3 has 13 amino acids. V was shortened by 2 bases and J by 4 bases, with 6 bases between the two germline ends. Germline V gene sequence: CDR1 SGHNT, CDR2 YYREEE (reference sequence). DNA for the CDR3: TGTGCCAGCAGCTTAGGGATCACCGGGGAGCTGTTTTTT. Protein product: CASSLGITGELFF.

The rearrangement joins TRBV6-5 to TRBJ1-3, with D uncertain. The CDR3 is 12 residues long. V lost 6 bases to trimming and J lost 0 bases, with 3 bases between them. Germline V gives CDR1 MNHEY, CDR2 SVGAGI. CDR3 DNA sequence: TGTGCCAGCAGGAACTCTGGAAACACCATATATTTT. This sequence encodes CASRNSGNTIYF.

V gene TRBV19 combines with J gene TRBJ1-4, with D hard to call. Trimming shortened V by 3 bases and J by 13 bases, and 9 bases separated the two germline ends. Germline V gene data show CDR1 as LNHDA and CDR2 as SQIVND (reference sequence). The CDR3 length is 11 residues. The CDR3 loop is CASSIGRLLFF. The CDR3 DNA reads as TGTGCCAGTAGTATCGGCAGACTACTGTTTTTT.

This chain joins TRBV6-6 and TRBJ2-7; TRBD1 is a possible D gene (5 bases). With 0 bases removed from V and 7 bases from J, the gap between germline ends came to 10 bases. The CDR3 has 13 residues. Per the germline V gene, CDR1 is MNHNY and CDR2 is SVGAGI (reference sequence). CDR3 protein: CASSYSAGQEQYF. CDR3 nucleotides: TGTGCCAGCAGTTACTCGGCAGGGCAAGAGCAGTACTTC.

This sequence joins TRBV7-6 and TRBJ2-7, with D unclear. CDR3 length: 13 residues. Germline V gives CDR1 SGHVS, CDR2 FNYEAQ. Trimming cost V 0 bases and J 4 bases, with 7 bases left between them. The CDR3 spells CASSLAEGYEQYF. As DNA, the CDR3 is TGTGCCAGCAGCTTAGCTGAAGGTTACGAGCAGTACTTC.

This chain connects TRBV5-8 to TRBJ2-7; D gene uncertain. The germline V gene has CDR1 SGHTS and CDR2 YDEGEE. This CDR3 has 13 amino acids. V lost 1 base to trimming and J lost 1 base, with 6 bases between them. This CDR3 is CASSLLQSYEQYF. CDR3 nucleotide sequence: TGTGCCAGCAGCTTGCTGCAATCCTACGAGCAGTACTTC.

V is TRBV18 and J is TRBJ2-7; no clear D gene. This CDR3 comprises 13 residues. Germline values: CDR1 KGHSH, CDR2 LQKENI. V lost 4 bases and J 3 bases, leaving 10 bases between the germline ends. Here the CDR3 DNA reads TGTGCCAGCTCACTCGGCCGTATCTACGAGCAGTACTTC. Translated, it gives CASSLGRIYEQYF.

The chain couples TRBV6-1 to TRBJ2-7; TRBD2 aligns across 16 bases. The J segment lost 2 bases and the V segment lost 4 bases, leaving 8 bases of the junction unmatched. Germline assignment: CDR1 MNHNS and CDR2 SASEGT. The CDR3 loop spans 18 amino acids. CDR3 nucleotide sequence: TGTGCCAGCAGTGTTAACCCCGGGACTAGCGGGAGGGCCTACGAGCAGTACTTC. Translated, it gives CASSVNPGTSGRAYEQYF.

The genes are TRBV27 and TRBJ2-7, with D possibly matching TRBD1 (5 bases). The germline CDR1 and CDR2 sequences are MNHEY and SMNVEV (reference sequence). V was clipped by 6 bases and J by 3 bases, with 21 bases between them. This CDR3 comprises 16 residues. CDR3 residues: CASSHDQGFRHYEQYF. As DNA, the CDR3 is TGTGCCAGCAGCCATGACCAGGGATTCAGACACTACGAGCAGTACTTC.

The rearrangement joins TRBV10-3 to TRBJ2-5; a possible D gene is TRBD1 (6 bases). V shed 4 bases and J shed 6 bases, with 12 bases lying between them. CDR1 is ENHRY and CDR2 is SYGVKD in the germline V gene. The CDR3 is made up of 13 amino acids. The DNA of the CDR3 is TGTGCCATCAGTGGGGTACAGGGAAAGACCCAGTACTTC. Translating gives CAISGVQGKTQYF.

The chain uses TRBV19 and TRBJ1-1; 7 nucleotides match TRBD1. The V segment lost 6 bases and the J segment 6 bases; nucleotides outside the gene matches: 7. Germline loops: CDR1 LNHDA, CDR2 SQIVND (reference sequence). This CDR3 contains 13 residues. DNA for the CDR3: TGTGCCAGTAGCGACAGGGAGTCCGCTGAAGCTTTCTTT. Its protein product is CASSDRESAEAFF.

This chain connects TRBV5-6 to TRBJ2-5, with D perhaps given as TRBD1 or TRBD2 (5 bases each). The CDR3 has 15 residues. V lost 4 bases and J 5 bases, leaving 18 bases between the germline ends. CDR1 is SGHDT, CDR2 YYEEEE, per germline. CDR3 bases: TGTGCCAGCAGCCTGGGACGCCCGCGGCGGGAGACCCAGTACTTC. Encoded protein: CASSLGRPRRETQYF.

This CDR3 reads CASSLVAGAGGYTF. CDR3 bases: TGCGCCAGCAGCTTGGTCGCTGGGGCGGGAGGCTACACCTTC. The rearrangement links TRBV5-1 to TRBJ1-2; D may be TRBD1 (5 bases). This CDR3 is built from 14 residues. V was clipped by 0 bases and J by 8 bases, with 14 bases between them. Germline CDR1 reads SGHRS; CDR2 reads YFSETQ.

V is TRBV5-5 and J is TRBJ1-1, with D possibly TRBD1 on 6 matching bases. Trimming shortened V by 4 bases and J by 2 bases, and 18 bases separated the two germline ends. The germline gives CDR1 SGHKS, CDR2 YYEKEE (reference sequence). This CDR3 region has 16 residues. In DNA form, the CDR3 reads TGTGCCAGCAGCCCCGGAGGTGGCAGGGGAAACACTGAAGCTTTCTTT. It translates to CASSPGGGRGNTEAFF.

Of note for this clone: The junction departs from germline at one end; a sequencing error may be responsible. In DNA form, the CDR3 reads TGTGCCAGCAGCCCAAAGTGGAGCTCCCACGAGCAGTACTTC. Translating it yields CASSPKWSSHEQYF. The gene calls are TRBV7-7 and TRBJ2-7; D gene uncertain. Germline lookup yields CDR1 SSHAT and CDR2 FNYEAQ (reference sequence). CDR3 length equals 14 residues.

V is TRBV19 and J is TRBJ2-5; 7 bases fit TRBD2. The CDR3 length is 19 residues. Losses at the gene ends were 2 bases for V and 1 base for J; bases not matched to a gene: 16. Germline V gives CDR1 LNHDA, CDR2 SQIVND (reference sequence). The CDR3 here is CASSITRAGAGDSQETQYF. CDR3 bases: TGTGCCAGTAGTATAACCCGTGCGGGAGCAGGAGACTCCCAAGAGACCCAGTACTTC.

The chain has TRBV28 and TRBJ1-1, with a possible D match to TRBD1 (5 bases). This CDR3 comprises 15 residues. Germline V gene lookup returns CDR1 MDHEN and CDR2 SYDVKM. V gave up 5 bases and J gave up 3 bases, with 16 bases separating them. The CDR3 DNA sequence: TGTGCCAGCAGTCCCCCAGGGAAAGGGTACACTGAAGCTTTCTTT. It codes for CASSPPGKGYTEAFF.

V usage is TRBV29-1 and J usage is TRBJ2-7; no clear D. This CDR3 comprises 13 residues. The germline V gene encodes CDR1 SQVTM and CDR2 ANQGSEA. Trimming took 8 bases from V and 5 from J, leaving 19 bases between them. The CDR3 DNA reads TGCAGCATCTGGGCCTCGGGTCGCGACGAGCAGTACTTC. Protein: CSIWASGRDEQYF.